This entry lists 16 T cell receptor beta chains sequenced from one sample in a study of blood T cell repertoires in COVID-19 (dated by TCRdb to the early 2020s). Library preparation was by the immunoSEQ multiplex PCR assay. TCRdb limited this immuneACCESS table to in-frame rearrangements with V and J called. A share of clones is missing; checked studies link under half to unresolved V genes, and the rest is unexplained. The table for this sample lists some 240,000 clones; 89% of them were counted only once. The ten most abundant clones make up roughly 5% of the sample. The sample taken for sequencing was peripheral blood. These receptors originate from a woman aged 40 to 49 who had recovered from COVID-19.

This clone was counted between two and nine times. The rearrangement joins TRBV9 to TRBJ2-1; 8 bases align to TRBD2. This CDR3 is 15 amino acids long. Looked up from germline, CDR1 is SGDLS and CDR2 is YYNGEE. J was trimmed by 0 bases and V by 2 bases; bases with no gene match: 1. The CDR3 DNA is TGTGCCAGCAGCGTCCTAGCGGGCTCCTACAATGAGCAGTTCTTC. Protein sequence: CASSVLAGSYNEQFF.

This clone is medium-sized by share. This chain joins TRBV28 and TRBJ2-1, with D perhaps TRBD2 (6 bases). Trimming left V 6 bases short and J 11 bases short, with 20 bases between. Germline V gene sequence: CDR1 MDHEN, CDR2 SYDVKM. The CDR3 covers 14 residues. The CDR3 DNA follows: TGTGCCAGCAGGACGTCAGCGGGCGCCTCAAAGCAGTTCTTC. Translating gives CASRTSAGASKQFF.

The chain recombines TRBV5-1 with TRBJ2-3; D perhaps matches TRBD1 (6 bases). CDR1 and CDR2 (germline): SGHRS, YFSETQ. V shed 7 bases and J shed 10 bases, with 19 bases lying between them. CDR3 length: 13 amino acids. The DNA for the CDR3 is TGCGCCAGCGGTTGGGGTCACAGGGACGCGCAGTATTTT. It yields the protein CASGWGHRDAQYF.

V gene TRBV5-1 combines with J gene TRBJ1-1; D uncertain. Germline-derived CDR1 and CDR2 are SGHRS and YFSETQ. V gave up 0 bases and J gave up 1 base, with 7 bases separating them. This CDR3 spans 14 amino acids. The CDR3 DNA sequence: TGCGCCAGCAGCTTGGGCGGTAAGAACACTGAAGCTTTCTTT. It translates to CASSLGGKNTEAFF.

The CDR3 region is CASSEQRTGFYNEQFF. CDR3 coding DNA: TGTGCCAGTAGTGAACAAAGGACAGGGTTTTACAATGAGCAGTTCTTC. V and J are TRBV19 and TRBJ2-1, with 8 bases that match TRBD1. The CDR3 extends over 16 amino acids. Germline loops: CDR1 LNHDA, CDR2 SQIVND (reference sequence). Germline trimming cut 5 bases from V and 4 bases from J; bases unmatched to any gene: 10.

This clone was counted a few times. CDR3 in DNA: TGTGCCAGCAGTCCCCGGTCCTCGGCAGGTTCACCCCTCCACTTT. Translating it yields CASSPRSSAGSPLHF. The chain carries TRBV9 and TRBJ1-6; no reliable D call. Germline assignment: CDR1 SGDLS and CDR2 YYNGEE. The CDR3 runs to 15 residues. V was trimmed by 5 bases and J by 9 bases, leaving 18 bases between them.

This clone was found a few times. The chain employs TRBV5-6 and TRBJ1-3; D is unresolved. There are 15 residues in the CDR3. V was clipped by 4 bases and J by 2 bases, with 13 bases between them. CDR1 and CDR2 from the germline V gene are SGHDT and YYEEEE. DNA of the CDR3: TGTGCCAGCAGCCTAAGGCGGAGTCCTGGAAACACCATATATTTT. Translated: CASSLRRSPGNTIYF.

The chain joins TRBV14 to TRBJ2-7; 14 nucleotides match TRBD2. The V segment lost 1 base and the J segment 4 bases; nucleotides outside the gene matches: 9. Germline CDR1 is SGHDN and CDR2 is FVKESK. The CDR3 is made up of 18 amino acids. The CDR3 DNA is TGTGCCAGCAGCCAAGGCGGTTGGGGACTAGCGGGGGTTTACGAGCAGTACTTC. It translates to CASSQGGWGLAGVYEQYF. Based on the CDR3 plus reference TRBV14 and TRBJ2-7, the full variable domain is EAGVTQFPSHSVIEKGQTVTLRCDPISGHDNLYWYRRVMGKEIKFLLHFVKESKQDESGMPNNRFLAERTGGTYSTLKVQPAELEDSGVYFCASSQGGWGLAGVYEQYFGPGTRLTVT.

The gene calls are TRBV6-1 and TRBJ1-4, with 7 bases that match TRBD1. Germline V gene lookup returns CDR1 MNHNS and CDR2 SASEGT. The V segment lost 6 bases and the J segment 8 bases; nucleotides outside the gene matches: 6. CDR3 length: 13 amino acids. CDR3 residues: CASRRDRGEKLFF. The CDR3 DNA reads TGTGCCAGCAGAAGGGACAGAGGGGAAAAACTGTTTTTT.

The V gene is TRBV7-3, the J gene TRBJ2-1; 8 bases line up with TRBD1. The trim removed 5 bases at V and 3 bases at J, leaving 6 bases unmatched. From germline, CDR1 is SGHTA and CDR2 FQGTGA. CDR3 length equals 15 residues. CDR3: CASSEQGDNYNEQFF. DNA of the CDR3: TGTGCCAGCAGCGAACAGGGGGACAACTACAATGAGCAGTTCTTC.

This clone was detected once. The chain links TRBV5-1 to TRBJ2-3; TRBD2 agrees at 7 bases. The V and J ends lost 0 bases and 0 bases, in that order; junction bases with no gene match: 7. CDR1 and CDR2 (germline): SGHRS, YFSETQ. The CDR3 is 17 amino acids. The CDR3 DNA is TGCGCCAGCAGCTTGGCGGGGAGGGGATCTAGCACAGATACGCAGTATTTT. It specifies CASSLAGRGSSTDTQYF.

The chain employs TRBV5-6 and TRBJ2-3, with 7 bases aligning to TRBD1. The CDR3 extends over 13 amino acids. With V trimmed by 4 bases and J by 4 bases, 3 bases remained unmatched. In germline, CDR1 is SGHDT, CDR2 YYEEEE. The CDR3 spells CASSRTGADTQYF. Here the CDR3 DNA reads TGTGCCAGCAGCCGGACAGGCGCAGATACGCAGTATTTT.

The V and J genes are TRBV5-1 and TRBJ2-3; no reliable D call. The CDR3 has 13 amino acids. The germline V gene encodes CDR1 SGHRS and CDR2 YFSETQ. The V end lost 3 bases, the J end lost 6 bases, and 11 bases lay between the germline ends. The CDR3 DNA reads TGCGCCAGCAGCTCCCTACCCGGGGATACGCAGTATTTT. Translated: CASSSLPGDTQYF.

The chain links TRBV29-1 to TRBJ2-3; TRBD1 is a possible D gene (6 bases). Germline assignment: CDR1 SQVTM and CDR2 ANQGSEA. The CDR3 is made up of 13 amino acids. The V gene lost 3 bases and the J gene lost 10 bases, with 17 bases spanning the gap. CDR3 sequence reads: CSVDLGGPGAQYF. As DNA, the CDR3 is TGCAGCGTTGATCTTGGGGGCCCAGGGGCGCAGTATTTT.

The chain joins TRBV12-3 or TRBV12-4 to TRBJ1-5; TRBD1 matches at 8 bases. The CDR3 is 13 amino acids. Germline trimming cut 5 bases from V and 12 bases from J; bases unmatched to any gene: 9. The CDR3 region is CASSNGQGVIQHF. The CDR3 DNA sequence: TGTGCCAGCAGTAATGGACAGGGTGTGATCCAGCATTTT.

The genes are TRBV7-2 and TRBJ2-2, with 11 positions matching TRBD2. The CDR3 runs to 15 residues. Germline lookup yields CDR1 SGHTA and CDR2 FQGNSA. The V gene end was trimmed by 5 bases and the J gene end by 4 bases; junction bases not matched to a gene: 3. The CDR3 coding sequence is TGTGCCAGCAGCCTCGGACTAGCGGGCACCGGGGAGCTGTTTTTT. Its protein product is CASSLGLAGTGELFF.